Listed here are 16 T cell receptor beta chains from one sample, sequenced in a study of T-cell reconstitution after alpha-beta-depleted transplantation in children. Unique molecular identifiers were built into the TCRbeta library. TCRdb called the PCR reads again in MiXCR, with one record for every CDR3 protein. The table includes some 200,000 distinct CDR3 sequences, approximately 14% detected once. The specimen was PBMCs from the stem cell graft donor, collected from the stem cell graft. All receptors come from a human donor who donated a stem cell graft to a child with acute lymphoblastic leukemia.

Many counts were recorded for this clonotype. V usage is TRBV5-1 and J usage is TRBJ2-7, with D hard to call. The germline V gene has CDR1 SGHRS and CDR2 YFSETQ. V was trimmed by 0 bases and J by 1 base, leaving 14 bases between them. This CDR3 is built from 16 residues. CDR3 sequence: CASSLAAAGLSYEQYF. DNA for the CDR3: TGCGCCAGCAGCTTGGCTGCGGCAGGTCTTTCCTACGAGCAGTACTTC.

This clonotype was observed many times. The V call is TRBV12-3 or TRBV12-4, the J call TRBJ2-1; D may be TRBD2 (5 bases). The V end was cut by 2 bases, the J end by 0 bases, with 17 bases between. The CDR3 spans 18 residues. The CDR3 protein is CASSLREGLSSSYNEQFF. DNA of the CDR3: TGTGCCAGCAGTTTACGGGAAGGACTTTCGAGCTCCTACAATGAGCAGTTCTTC.

This clonotype was seen more than once but under ten times. The gene calls are TRBV20-1 and TRBJ1-2, with TRBD1 matching over 8 bases. V lost 3 bases and J lost 8; bases outside the gene matches: 17. The CDR3 is 16 residues long. Germline lookup yields CDR1 DFQATT and CDR2 SNEGSKA (reference sequence). The CDR3 spells CSARMRTGLVTGGYTF. CDR3 nucleotide sequence: TGCAGTGCTAGGATGAGGACAGGGCTCGTCACGGGGGGCTACACCTTC.

Ten or more counts support this clonotype. The chain has TRBV6-5 and TRBJ2-1; D ambiguous. There are 13 residues in the CDR3. The V end was cut by 2 bases, the J end by 8 bases, with 10 bases between. Germline V gene lookup returns CDR1 MNHEY and CDR2 SVGAGI. The CDR3 region is CASSYKEPHEQFF. DNA of the CDR3: TGTGCCAGCAGTTACAAGGAGCCCCATGAGCAGTTCTTC.

This clonotype was seen a few times. V is TRBV2 and J is TRBJ2-3; 10 bases match TRBD2. The CDR3 has 16 residues. After removal of 6 bases from V and 4 bases from J, the junction contained 10 bases not matched to a gene. The germline CDR1 and CDR2 sequences are SNHLY and FYNNEI. As DNA, the CDR3 is TGTGCCAGCAGGGACCCGGCTAGCGGGAGACCAGATACGCAGTATTTT. Residues: CASRDPASGRPDTQYF.

This clonotype appeared many times. V usage is TRBV24-1 and J usage is TRBJ2-2, with unresolved D. CDR3 length: 12 amino acids. V lost 5 bases and J lost 7, with 7 bases in between. Germline V gives CDR1 KGHDR, CDR2 SFDVKD. CDR3 residues: CATSASIGELFF. Written as DNA, the CDR3 is TGTGCCACCAGTGCCTCCATCGGGGAGCTGTTTTTT.

This clonotype appeared many times. V gene TRBV18 combines with J gene TRBJ2-2, with unresolved D. This CDR3 region has 18 residues. Trimming took 2 bases from V and 0 from J, leaving 16 bases between them. Germline loops: CDR1 KGHSH, CDR2 LQKENI. The CDR3 bases are TGTGCCAGCTCACCAAGACTCATAACGTTCGCGAACACCGGGGAGCTGTTTTTT. Its protein is CASSPRLITFANTGELFF.

This clonotype was observed many times. The chain employs TRBV11-2 and TRBJ2-1; TRBD2 agrees at 7 bases. CDR1 SGHAT and CDR2 FQNNGV come from the germline V gene. Trimming removed 4 bases from V and 10 bases from J; junction bases left unmatched: 13. The CDR3 extends over 15 amino acids. The CDR3 DNA follows: TGTGCCAGCAGCTCTGGGACTAAACGTCTGGAGGAGCAGTTCTTC. Its translation: CASSSGTKRLEEQFF.

The chain is built from TRBV3-1 and TRBJ2-7; 10 bases are shared with TRBD1. The CDR3 has 14 amino acids. The germline V gene has CDR1 LGHDT and CDR2 YNNKEL (reference sequence). The junction had 6 bases not matched to a gene; V was cut back by 5 bases and J by 5 bases. This chain's CDR3 is CASSGTGDKDEQYF. Written as DNA, the CDR3 is TGTGCCAGCAGCGGGACAGGGGATAAGGACGAGCAGTACTTC.

This rearrangement joins TRBV10-3 to TRBJ1-1; no firm D call. The CDR3 has 13 amino acids. V was shortened by 9 bases and J by 0 bases, with 11 bases between the two germline ends. Germline CDR1 is ENHRY and CDR2 is SYGVKD. CDR3 in amino acids: CAIEGTLNTEAFF. CDR3 in DNA: TGTGCCATTGAAGGTACTTTGAACACTGAAGCTTTCTTT.

The DNA for the CDR3 is TGTGCCAGCAGCTTAGCGATAAACTACGAGCTAGCGGGATCTGGTGAGCAGTTCTTC. Translation gives CASSLAINYELAGSGEQFF. The V call is TRBV7-2, the J call TRBJ2-1, with TRBD2 matching over 9 bases. Germline lookup yields CDR1 SGHTA and CDR2 FQGNSA. Trimming at V came to 0 bases and at J to 9 bases, leaving 18 bases not matched to a gene. This CDR3 comprises 19 residues.

This clonotype was seen many times. CDR3: CASSLVAYNEQFF. The CDR3 nucleotides are TGTGCCAGCAGCTTAGTGGCTTACAATGAGCAGTTCTTC. This chain uses TRBV7-9 with TRBJ2-1; D not certain. V was shortened by 1 base and J by 4 bases, with 5 bases between the two germline ends. Germline lookup yields CDR1 SEHNR and CDR2 FQNEAQ (reference sequence). The CDR3 length is 13 residues.

This clonotype appeared many times. The V gene is TRBV20-1, the J gene TRBJ1-4, with no clear D. Germline V gene sequence: CDR1 DFQATT, CDR2 SNEGSKA (reference sequence). This CDR3 region has 14 residues. V was trimmed by 2 bases and J by 0 bases, leaving 7 bases between them. The CDR3 nucleotides read TGCAGTGCTAGACCACCTACAACTAATGAAAAACTGTTTTTT. Amino acid sequence: CSARPPTTNEKLFF.

This clonotype came up a few times. Germline is not matched at one junction end, which may reflect a read error. The chain recombines TRBV20-1 with TRBJ2-6; TRBD1 agrees at 10 bases. CDR1 and CDR2 from the germline V gene are DFQATT and SNEGSKA (reference sequence). This CDR3 comprises 23 residues. CDR3 DNA sequence: TGCAGTGCTAGAGATCTCGGTTGGAGGAGACAGGGGGCAAAGGTCCCTGGGGCCAACGGCCTGACTTTC. Translating gives CSARDLGWRRQGAKVPGANGLTF.

This clonotype was seen only a few times. This chain uses TRBV12-3 or TRBV12-4 with TRBJ2-7; 10 nucleotides agree with TRBD2. The CDR3 runs 14 residues. Germline trimming cut 6 bases from V and 2 bases from J; bases unmatched to any gene: 4. The CDR3 bases are TGTGCCAGCAGAGCGGGAGGGAATACCTACGAGCAGTACTTC. Its protein product is CASRAGGNTYEQYF.

This clonotype has at least ten counts. The V call is TRBV12-3 or TRBV12-4, the J call TRBJ1-1; D is unclear. The CDR3 contains 14 residues. V dropped 1 base and J dropped 4 bases, with 10 bases sitting between them. CDR3 nucleotide sequence: TGTGCCAGCAGTTTAGGGGTCCTAGCCACTGAAGCTTTCTTT. Amino acids: CASSLGVLATEAFF.